The rows below give T cell receptor beta chains drawn from one sample of a study of naive CD8 T cells in extremely preterm neonates. The method was immunoSEQ multiplex PCR; TCRdb's version includes in-frame clones alone and lacks a portion of them. Of 5,500 to 8,500 clones listed, less than 98% are singletons. Input material: naive CD8+ T cells from blood. Receptors were obtained from a human donor in good health. Both conserved end residues are part of each CDR3. A D gene is named only where the DNA matches it firmly.

j_call v_call d_call cdr3_aa
TRBJ1-3 TRBV30 TRBD1 CAWSSGGYGNTIYF
TRBJ1-4 TRBV10-2 TRBD1 CASSTVDRDEKLFF
TRBJ1-5 TRBV14 . CASSIGSGQPQHF
TRBJ1-5 TRBV5-1 . CASSPRGQGWVQPQHF
TRBJ1-5 TRBV19 . CASQGQGYSNQPQHF
TRBJ1-6 TRBV19 . CASRALGNSPLHF
. TRBV5-4 TRBD1 CASSDGTVYEQYF
TRBJ1-2 TRBV2 . CASSEVPGTRHYGYTF
TRBJ2-7 TRBV7-2 . CASSRAGTVAEYEQYF
TRBJ1-1 TRBV10-3 TRBD1 CAISISTGRNTEAFF